This TCR beta chain was documented in a study of metastatic and nonmetastatic thyroid tumors. Background on the study: The comparison covered peripheral blood and tumor or nodule tissue in malignant and benign thyroid patients.

Original methodology: Building a distant-metastasis classifier for papillary thyroid cancer drew on CDR3 differences across clinicopathological groups. TCRdb re-clonotyped the PCR reads via MiXCR. TCRdb assigned the V and J calls; the authors' analysis was not used. There are some 14,000 clones in the sample; about 31% occur only once, and roughly 52% lies in the top ten. This clone was observed many times. Its antigen is undetermined. At one end the junction does not follow the germline gene, possibly because of a read error. All patients were treatment-naive before thyroid surgery. Germline loops: CDR1 SEHNR, CDR2 FQNEAQ (reference sequence). The CDR3 covers 13 residues. Study observations and caveats: Versus benign nodules, malignant thyroid tumors reportedly had significantly higher TCR beta diversity, in blood and tumor.

The sequencing sample was made of tumor tissue. The TCR comes from a male donor with papillary thyroid cancer or a benign thyroid nodule (not recorded which). Some clones in this sample may be carry-over from other donors' samples. The rearrangement joins TRBV7-9 to TRBJ2-2, with D possibly matching TRBD1 (6 bases). The CDR3 region has the DNA TGTGCCAGCAGCGGAGCAGGGGCCGGGGAGCTGCTTTTT. It specifies CASSGAGAGELLF.